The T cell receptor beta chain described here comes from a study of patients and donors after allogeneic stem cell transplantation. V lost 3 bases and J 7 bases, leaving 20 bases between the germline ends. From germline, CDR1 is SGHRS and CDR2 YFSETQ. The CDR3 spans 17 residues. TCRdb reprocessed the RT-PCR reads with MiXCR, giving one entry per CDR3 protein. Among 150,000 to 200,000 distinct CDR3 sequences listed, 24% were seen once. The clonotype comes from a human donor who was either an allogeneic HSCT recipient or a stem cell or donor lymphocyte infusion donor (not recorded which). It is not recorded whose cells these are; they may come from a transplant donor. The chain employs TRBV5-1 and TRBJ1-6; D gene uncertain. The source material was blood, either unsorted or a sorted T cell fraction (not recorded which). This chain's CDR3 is CASSSNPLLGPNSPLHF. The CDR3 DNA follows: TGCGCCAGCAGCTCTAACCCCTTACTTGGACCGAATTCACCCCTCCACTTT.